Sequencing of this T cell receptor (beta chain) was carried out in a study of T cells in Graves' hyperthyroidism and ophthalmopathy (dated by TCRdb to the late 2010s). Study-wide context: Peripheral blood samples were taken at the time of initial diagnosis, prior to any treatment. A discovery cohort of roughly 100 patients, 43 with Graves' ophthalmopathy and 55 to 60 with stable Graves' hyperthyroidism, was used to find distinguishing TCR V-J signatures. Prospective prediction of ophthalmopathy was tested in an independent validation cohort consisting of 18 to 20 hyperthyroidism patients and over 15 patients who later progressed to ophthalmopathy. The 100 discovery patients were randomly split 7:3 into training and test sets. In addition, the study compared T-cell repertoires in thyroid tissue and in blood from six Graves' hyperthyroidism patients. After blood sampling, hyperthyroidism patients were treated with methimazole at a starting dose of 30 mg daily, and ophthalmopathy patients were treated with high-dose intravenous methylprednisolone. TCR Vbeta CDR3 sequencing of around 130 peripheral blood samples (43 ophthalmopathy, approximately 80 hyperthyroidism and roughly 17 progressor patients) is reported in the paper. Here is what the overall study found, with its caveats: Blood samples also contained most of the expanded thyroid clonotypes (frequency above 0.001), which suggests that blood repertoires may reflect thyroid immune responses. A model built on a 13 V-J signature distinguished ophthalmopathy from stable hyperthyroidism, reaching about 89% sensitivity and about 81% specificity in cross-validation and 80%/75% in testing. No statistical method was used to set the sample size in advance, and investigators knew the group allocation. During validation, the model predicted progression to ophthalmopathy a median of approximately six months ahead of onset, with more than 55% sensitivity and less than 85% specificity.

CDR1 and CDR2, per the germline V gene (reference sequence), are MNHNY and SVGAGI. V is shortened by 0 bases, J by 4 bases, and the region joining them spans 11 bases. The CDR3 sequence holds 15 residues, the cysteine and phenylalanine included. The DNA shown is the 45-base CDR3, in frame from base 1. Stable Graves' hyperthyroidism was defined as no progression to ophthalmopathy during 18 months of follow-up. The hyperthyroidism patients were between 18 and 65 years old and newly diagnosed, with a disease duration of less than 2 months. Patients with uncontrolled infections, other autoimmune diseases, pregnancy or lactation were excluded. Diagnoses were based on clinical symptoms, serum thyroxine and TRAb, thyroid ultrasound and orbital computed tomography. PBMCs were isolated from approximately 10 ml of fresh peripheral blood by Ficoll-Paque density gradient centrifugation. Total RNA was extracted with Trizol reagent, and quality was checked on an Agilent 2100 Bioanalyzer.

This clonotype was counted ten times or more. Its antigen is still unknown. Per-base quality was not reported, and no clone a single base away is much larger than it. TCR beta CDR3 regions were amplified from RNA transcripts. For the first round of RT-PCR on the TCR CDR3, the HTBI primer set was used together with the Qiagen OneStep RT-PCR kit. The libraries were constructed in a second round of multiplex PCR and then size-selected and purified. The libraries were sequenced on an Illumina HiSeq2000 using paired-end 100 bp reads. In the paper's pipeline: Raw data were processed with SOAPnuke, discarding reads with adapters, uncalled bases, mean Phred below 15, or no exact constant-primer or identifier match. COPE v1.2.5 was used to merge high-quality paired reads, and clonotypes were defined as unique nucleotide sequences. MiTCR v1.1 was used to align clonotypes to the IMGT TRBV, TRBD and TRBJ reference segments. The analysis included only V-J combinations with a frequency above 0.0001, which together covered 98% to 99.2% of the repertoires. The TCS score was defined as the ratio of F50 (clonal expansion) to E x V (chaos), calculated using BLOSUM62-based TCRdist between CDR3 peptides within each V-J. Welch's t-statistics and random forest reduced fewer than 600 V-J features to 10 to 15, which were used in a naive Bayes classifier (R e1071). TCRdb ran its own pipeline on the public reads, namely fastp trimming at Q25 and MiXCR clone calling, and kept in-frame beta chains. Every CDR3 protein is listed once, alongside the most common genes and DNA of its rows. The V and J calls, along with clone size, are taken from TCRdb and not from the paper's own processing. The sample table records around 520,000 distinct CDR3 sequences; 13% to 15% of these occur just once. Of the sample, roughly 17% falls within the top ten clones.

Sample: blood. The chain is assembled from TRBV6-6 and TRBJ2-3, and TRBD2 may be the D gene, going by 6 matching bases. The source is a woman aged 18-29 years with Graves' hyperthyroidism. The sequence in DNA is TGTGCCAGCAGTTACTCGGGACTCCCGTCAGATACGCAGTATTTT. This is translated as CASSYSGLPSDTQYF.